These 10 T cell receptor beta chains came from one sample sequenced in a study of a mutant IDH1 vaccine in newly diagnosed glioma. Sequencing was performed with immunoSEQ multiplex PCR; in TCRdb, only in-frame clones are kept and a portion is missing. The sample shows about 65,000 clones, 70% to 90% of them seen only once. The time point is: week 23, last vaccination. Doses of 300 ug of mutant IDH1 20-mer peptide were given with topical imiquimod. Which antigens these TCRs recognize remains unknown. The source was PBMCs, collected from a glioma patient whose treatment included an IDH1 peptide vaccine. The receptors originated from a man aged 25-45 years with glioma.

The chain couples TRBV6-1 to TRBJ1-3; no clear D. Trimming took 3 bases from V and 6 from J, leaving 12 bases between them. The CDR3 extends over 14 amino acids. From germline, CDR1 is MNHNS and CDR2 SASEGT. CDR3 loop: CASSDGAGENTIYF. The CDR3 coding sequence is TGTGCCAGCAGTGATGGTGCCGGCGAAAACACCATATATTTT.

With respect to this clone: Other DNA sequences in this specimen translate into the identical CDR3. This chain joins TRBV6-5 and TRBJ1-2; the D is unclear. Germline CDR1 and CDR2: MNHEY and SVGAGI. The CDR3 length is 15 residues. Deletions cut 5 bases from V and 8 bases from J, with 21 bases between. The CDR3 protein is CASSTLLGAVRGYTF. The CDR3 DNA follows: TGTGCCAGCAGTACCCTGTTGGGCGCAGTGCGGGGCTACACCTTC.

V gene TRBV29-1 combines with J gene TRBJ1-2; a possible D gene is TRBD1 (5 bases). Per the germline V gene, CDR1 is SQVTM and CDR2 is ANQGSEA. V lost 8 bases and J lost 4, with 14 bases in between. The CDR3 runs to 12 residues. CDR3: CSSHRFGYGYTF. CDR3 nucleotides: TGCAGCTCACACAGGTTCGGCTATGGCTACACCTTC.

The chain links TRBV9 to TRBJ1-6; unclear D gene. Germline V gene lookup returns CDR1 SGDLS and CDR2 YYNGEE. The CDR3 runs to 14 residues. Deletions cut 2 bases from V and 9 bases from J, with 12 bases between. The CDR3 loop reads CASSVRDLGSPLHF. CDR3 in DNA: TGTGCCAGCAGCGTTCGAGACTTGGGTTCACCCCTCCACTTT. Using reference TRBV9 and TRBJ1-6 for the parts outside the CDR3, the full variable domain is DSGVTQTPKHLITATGQRVTLRCSPRSGDLSVYWYQQSLDQGLQFLIQYYNGEERAKGNILERFSAQQFPDLHSELNLSSLELGDSALYFCASSVRDLGSPLHFGNGTRLTVT.

The chain recombines TRBV2 with TRBJ1-2, with 8 positions matching TRBD1. Trimming took 10 bases from V and 6 from J; bases not matched to a gene: 10. Germline CDR1 is SNHLY and CDR2 is FYNNEI. The CDR3 runs to 13 residues. In nucleotides, the CDR3 is TGTGCCACCCTAAGTACAGGGGGAAATGGCTACACCTTC. Encoded protein: CATLSTGGNGYTF.

The chain recombines TRBV27 with TRBJ1-5; possible D gene TRBD1, 5 bases. V lost 3 bases, J lost 11 bases, and 14 bases lay in between. The V gene's germline CDR1 is MNHEY and CDR2 SMNVEV (reference sequence). The CDR3 runs 13 residues. CDR3 in DNA: TGTGCCAGCAGTTTTCCTGGGGACTTGACCCAGCATTTT. Its protein product is CASSFPGDLTQHF.

This clone has at least ten counts. This sequence joins TRBV7-9 and TRBJ2-7; no firm D call. Deletions cut 5 bases from V and 3 bases from J, with 14 bases between. The CDR3 is 14 amino acids. In germline, CDR1 is SEHNR, CDR2 FQNEAQ (reference sequence). The CDR3 loop is CASSVTEKDYEQYF. CDR3 nucleotide sequence: TGTGCCAGCAGCGTGACCGAGAAGGACTACGAGCAGTACTTC.

The chain combines TRBV5-4 with TRBJ2-2; no clear D gene. The CDR3 extends over 15 amino acids. Germline V gives CDR1 SGHNT, CDR2 YYREEE (reference sequence). V lost 2 bases and J 1 base, leaving 9 bases between the germline ends. The CDR3 DNA is TGTGCCAGCAGCTTCCTCGGCAGGAACACCGGGGAGCTGTTTTTT. Encoded protein: CASSFLGRNTGELFF.

The chain employs TRBV5-6 and TRBJ1-4; TRBD1 aligns across 10 bases. CDR1 and CDR2 from the germline V gene are SGHDT and YYEEEE. Trimming removed 4 bases from V and 7 bases from J; junction bases left unmatched: 4. The CDR3 is 14 residues long. CDR3 region: CASSRGQGSEKLFF. The DNA of the CDR3 is TGTGCCAGCAGCCGGGGACAGGGGAGTGAAAAACTGTTTTTT.

The chain employs TRBV9 and TRBJ1-5; 7 nucleotides agree with TRBD1. The CDR3 sequence is 14 residues long. The junction had 8 bases not matched to a gene; V was cut back by 6 bases and J by 5 bases. Germline CDR1 SGDLS, CDR2 YYNGEE. The CDR3 sequence is CASTVGDSYQPQHF. The CDR3 nucleotides read TGTGCCAGCACCGTGGGGGACAGTTATCAGCCCCAGCATTTT.